The 19 T cell receptor beta chains presented below share a single source sample, sequenced in a study of T-cell reconstitution after alpha-beta-depleted transplantation in children. Unique molecular identifiers featured in how the TCRbeta library was prepared. One entry per CDR3 protein, called by TCRdb with MiXCR from the PCR reads. The data contain 700,000 to 950,000 distinct CDR3 sequences, 15% to 20% of them seen just once; the ten biggest clones take up roughly 4.8%. The sample here was PBMCs, mostly from graft donor cells, taken 360 days after TCRalphabeta/CD19-depleted stem cell transplant. The receptors here all came from a male patient aged 5 to 17 who had a stem cell transplant for acute lymphoblastic leukemia, so the T cells may come from the graft donor.

This clonotype was observed many times. This sequence joins TRBV7-9 and TRBJ2-3, with 10 bases aligning to TRBD2. V trimming: 2 bases; J trimming: 6 bases; junction bases outside the gene matches: 8. CDR3 length: 16 amino acids. Germline assignment: CDR1 SEHNR and CDR2 FQNEAQ (reference sequence). For the CDR3, the DNA is TGTGCCAGCAGCTTAAGCCCAGCGGGAGGGAGGGATACGCAGTATTTT. This codes for CASSLSPAGGRDTQYF.

This clonotype came up many times. The chain uses TRBV10-3 and TRBJ1-1, with TRBD1 matching 8 bases. This CDR3 region has 14 residues. Germline V gives CDR1 ENHRY, CDR2 SYGVKD. The V and J ends lost 6 bases and 0 bases, in that order; junction bases with no gene match: 3. The CDR3 protein is CAIRGQEMNTEAFF. CDR3 DNA sequence: TGTGCCATCAGGGGACAGGAGATGAACACTGAAGCTTTCTTT.

In this sample, this clonotype turned up a few times. The rearrangement joins TRBV5-1 to TRBJ2-1, with 7 bases matching TRBD2. Germline V gives CDR1 SGHRS, CDR2 YFSETQ. V trimming: 0 bases; J trimming: 7 bases; junction bases outside the gene matches: 10. This CDR3 has 16 residues. The CDR3 region is CASSLGNPAGVNEQFF. CDR3 bases: TGCGCCAGCAGCTTGGGGAACCCCGCGGGAGTTAATGAGCAGTTCTTC.

This clonotype was seen a handful of times. The chain carries TRBV5-1 and TRBJ1-3; D not certain. Trimming stripped 2 bases from V and 8 bases from J, with 5 bases between. The CDR3 contains 11 residues. Germline CDR1 SGHRS, CDR2 YFSETQ. The CDR3 nucleotides are TGCGCCAGCAGCTTTCAGCACACCATATATTTT. Protein: CASSFQHTIYF.

This clonotype was observed at least ten times. The genes are TRBV2 and TRBJ2-7; D possibly corresponds to TRBD2 (6 bases). Germline CDR1 SNHLY, CDR2 FYNNEI. There are 13 residues in the CDR3. V lost 6 bases to trimming and J lost 0 bases, with 9 bases between them. CDR3 DNA: TGTGCCAGCAGCCACGGGAGCTCCTACGAGCAGTACTTC. This encodes CASSHGSSYEQYF.

V gene TRBV2 combines with J gene TRBJ2-1; the match to TRBD2 covers 7 bases. V gave up 0 bases and J gave up 0 bases; unmatched junction bases: 5. The CDR3 consists of 17 residues. Germline-derived CDR1 and CDR2 are SNHLY and FYNNEI. CDR3 sequence: CASSEARGKSSYNEQFF. CDR3 sequence (DNA): TGTGCCAGCAGTGAAGCGCGGGGGAAGAGCTCCTACAATGAGCAGTTCTTC.

The sample holds a few counts of this clonotype. The junction and the germline gene differ at one end; a read error may be behind it. The V and J genes are TRBV20-1 and TRBJ2-7, with TRBD2 as a possible D gene (5 bases). This CDR3 has 16 amino acids. Germline V gives CDR1 DFQATT, CDR2 SNEGSKA (reference sequence). CDR3 DNA sequence: TGCTGTGCTAGAGATTTGCAAGCGGCCCCCTCTTACGAGCAGTACTTC. It translates to CCARDLQAAPSYEQYF.

The V gene is TRBV6-1, the J gene TRBJ2-1, with D possibly matching TRBD2 (6 bases). The length of the CDR3 is 15 residues. The ends were cut back, 6 bases at V and 8 bases at J, with 20 bases in the middle. The germline CDR1 and CDR2 sequences are MNHNS and SASEGT. CDR3 in amino acids: CASSPGTIGGDEQFF. DNA for the CDR3: TGTGCCAGCAGCCCCGGGACCATAGGAGGGGATGAGCAGTTCTTC.

The gene calls are TRBV7-3 and TRBJ1-2; maybe TRBD1 (5 bases). Germline V gene sequence: CDR1 SGHTA, CDR2 FQGTGA. Trimming removed 1 base from V and 6 bases from J, with 36 bases in between. CDR3 length equals 22 residues. The CDR3 spells CASSLSQISRGRTLTESHGYTF. For the CDR3, the DNA is TGTGCCAGCAGCTTAAGCCAGATAAGCCGGGGACGGACCTTGACGGAGAGTCATGGCTACACCTTC.

This clonotype was seen a handful of times. The V gene is TRBV20-1, the J gene TRBJ1-1; D is perhaps TRBD1 (6 bases). The V end lost 5 bases, the J end lost 4 bases, and 14 bases lay between the germline ends. The germline CDR1 and CDR2 sequences are DFQATT and SNEGSKA (reference sequence). The CDR3 spans 13 residues. CDR3 in DNA: TGCAGTGCTTATAGACAGGCCAGCACTGAAGCTTTCTTT. It encodes CSAYRQASTEAFF.

This clonotype was recorded many times. J is TRBJ1-2 and V is TRBV12-3 or TRBV12-4; the match to TRBD1 covers 9 bases. With V trimmed by 6 bases and J by 2 bases, 7 bases remained unmatched. The CDR3 length is 15 residues. CDR3 nucleotide sequence: TGTGCCAGCAGACCACACGGGACAGGGAACTATGGCTACACCTTC. It yields the protein CASRPHGTGNYGYTF.

This clonotype was detected only a few times. V is TRBV16 and J is TRBJ1-3; the D is unclear. The CDR3 contains 16 residues. V was trimmed by 4 bases and J by 0 bases, leaving 13 bases between them. Germline CDR1 KGHSY, CDR2 FQNENV. CDR3 sequence: CASSPPDWSSGNTIYF. CDR3 sequence (DNA): TGTGCCAGCAGCCCTCCGGACTGGAGCTCTGGAAACACCATATATTTT.

The sample holds a few counts of this clonotype. This rearrangement joins TRBV11-2 to TRBJ2-1; the D gene could be TRBD1 or TRBD2 (7 bases each). The V gene lost 6 bases and the J gene lost 0 bases, with 18 bases spanning the gap. The V gene's germline CDR1 is SGHAT and CDR2 FQNNGV. The CDR3 sequence is 17 residues long. CDR3 residues: CASRSKGGDSSYNEQFF. The CDR3, as DNA: TGTGCCAGCAGAAGCAAGGGGGGGGACAGCTCCTACAATGAGCAGTTCTTC. The complete variable domain, with remaining parts taken from reference TRBV11-2 and TRBJ2-1, reads EAGVAQSPRYKIIEKRQSVAFWCNPISGHATLYWYQQILGQGPKLLIQFQNNGVVDDSQLPKDRFSAERLKGVDSTLKIQPAKLEDSAVYLCASRSKGGDSSYNEQFFGPGTRLTVL.

V and J are TRBV2 and TRBJ2-1; D is unresolved. Germline CDR1 and CDR2: SNHLY and FYNNEI. CDR3 length equals 13 residues. V shed 4 bases and J shed 3 bases, with 7 bases lying between them. In DNA form, the CDR3 reads TGTGCCAGCAGTGTGATCCTCTACAATGAGCAGTTCTTC. It specifies CASSVILYNEQFF.

J is TRBJ2-5 and V is TRBV5-1; TRBD2 matches at 10 bases. The CDR3 runs to 17 residues. V lost 2 bases and J lost 1; bases outside the gene matches: 8. CDR1 and CDR2 from the germline V gene are SGHRS and YFSETQ. The CDR3 DNA is TGCGCCAGCAGCTTCGGTCGTAGACTAGCGGGCCAAGAGACCCAGTACTTC. Amino acid sequence: CASSFGRRLAGQETQYF.

This chain joins TRBV7-9 and TRBJ2-7, with TRBD1 matching 11 bases. V was clipped by 5 bases and J by 6 bases; unmatched bases: 9. The CDR3 length is 15 residues. The V gene's germline CDR1 is SEHNR and CDR2 FQNEAQ (reference sequence). CDR3 region: CASSVPGTGGSEQYF. Here the CDR3 DNA reads TGTGCCAGCAGCGTACCCGGGACAGGGGGTTCCGAGCAGTACTTC.

This clonotype was recorded at least ten times. The chain joins TRBV27 to TRBJ2-1, with D tentatively TRBD2 (6 bases). The CDR3 extends over 13 amino acids. Germline CDR1 reads MNHEY; CDR2 reads SMNVEV (reference sequence). The V and J ends lost 6 bases and 6 bases respectively, with 12 bases between them. CDR3: CASSAGIGNEQFF. CDR3 bases: TGTGCCAGCAGCGCGGGGATCGGCAATGAGCAGTTCTTC.

This clonotype occurred a few times. The chain couples TRBV25-1 to TRBJ2-5; tentatively, D is TRBD1 or TRBD2 (5 bases each). The V and J ends lost 7 bases and 6 bases respectively, with 15 bases between them. Germline loops: CDR1 MGHDK, CDR2 SYGVNS. The CDR3 length is 13 residues. CDR3 sequence (DNA): TGTGCCAGCATGGGGGTCGGCGGTAAGACCCAGTACTTC. This translates into CASMGVGGKTQYF.

The rearrangement uses TRBV27 and TRBJ2-1; 7 bases agree with TRBD2. The CDR3 covers 18 residues. Germline trimming cut 2 bases from V and 4 bases from J; bases unmatched to any gene: 14. Per the germline V gene, CDR1 is MNHEY and CDR2 is SMNVEV (reference sequence). The CDR3 protein is CASSLDPPGAGIYNEQFF. The CDR3 DNA sequence: TGTGCCAGCAGTTTAGATCCTCCGGGAGCGGGGATTTACAATGAGCAGTTCTTC.